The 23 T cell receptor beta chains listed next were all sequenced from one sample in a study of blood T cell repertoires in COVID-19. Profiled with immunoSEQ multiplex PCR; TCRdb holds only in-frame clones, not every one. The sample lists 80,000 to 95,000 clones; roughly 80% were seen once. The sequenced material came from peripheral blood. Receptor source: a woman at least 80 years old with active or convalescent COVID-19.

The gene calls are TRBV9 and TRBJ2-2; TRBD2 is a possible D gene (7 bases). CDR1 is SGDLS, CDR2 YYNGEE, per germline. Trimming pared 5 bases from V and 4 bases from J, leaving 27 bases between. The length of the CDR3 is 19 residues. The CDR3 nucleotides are TGTGCCAGCAGTGCTCATCAGGGGACCGTCGGGGGGAGCACCGGGGAGCTGTTTTTT. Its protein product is CASSAHQGTVGGSTGELFF.

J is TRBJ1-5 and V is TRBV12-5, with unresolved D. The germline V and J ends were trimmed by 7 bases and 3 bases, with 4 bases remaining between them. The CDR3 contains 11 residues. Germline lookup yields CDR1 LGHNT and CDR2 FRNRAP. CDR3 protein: CASALNQPQHF. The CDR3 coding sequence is TGTGCTAGTGCCCTCAATCAGCCCCAGCATTTT. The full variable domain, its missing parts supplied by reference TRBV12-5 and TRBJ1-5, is DARVTQTPRHKVTEMGQEVTMRCQPILGHNTVFWYRQTMMQGLELLAYFRNRAPLDDSGMPKDRFSAEMPDATLATLKIQPSEPRDSAVYFCASALNQPQHFGDGTRLSIL.

The CDR3 nucleotides are TGCGCCAGCTCGGGTAAGTGCCAGCCCCAGCATTTT. Its translation is CASSGKCQPQHF. The chain uses TRBV10-1 and TRBJ1-5, with D unclear. The length of the CDR3 is 12 residues. V lost 8 bases, J lost 7 bases, and 12 bases lay in between. The V gene's germline CDR1 is WNHNN and CDR2 SYGVQD (reference sequence).

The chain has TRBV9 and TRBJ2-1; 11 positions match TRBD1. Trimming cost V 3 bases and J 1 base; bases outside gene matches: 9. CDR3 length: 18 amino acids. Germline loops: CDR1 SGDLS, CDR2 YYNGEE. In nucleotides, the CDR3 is TGTGCCAGCAGCGCGGACAGGGGGCTGGGTAGATCCTACAATGAGCAGTTCTTC. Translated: CASSADRGLGRSYNEQFF.

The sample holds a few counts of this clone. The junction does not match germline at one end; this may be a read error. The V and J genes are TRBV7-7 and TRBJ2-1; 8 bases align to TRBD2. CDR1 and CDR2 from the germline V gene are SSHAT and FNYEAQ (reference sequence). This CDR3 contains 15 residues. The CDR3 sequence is CASSPGLDRYNEQFF. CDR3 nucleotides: TGTGCTAGCAGCCCGGGACTAGACCGATACAATGAGCAGTTCTTC.

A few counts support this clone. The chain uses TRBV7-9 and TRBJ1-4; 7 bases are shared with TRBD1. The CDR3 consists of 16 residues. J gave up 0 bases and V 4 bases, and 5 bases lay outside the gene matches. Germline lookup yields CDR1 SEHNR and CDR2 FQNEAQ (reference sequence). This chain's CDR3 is CASSSSQGATNEKLFF. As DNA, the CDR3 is TGTGCCAGCAGCTCCTCCCAGGGGGCAACTAATGAAAAACTGTTTTTT.

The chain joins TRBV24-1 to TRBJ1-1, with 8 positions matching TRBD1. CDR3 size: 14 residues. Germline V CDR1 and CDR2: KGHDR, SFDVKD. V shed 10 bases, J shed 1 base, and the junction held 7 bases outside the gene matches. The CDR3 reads CATRGTGGNTEAFF. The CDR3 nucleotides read TGTGCCACTAGGGGAACAGGGGGGAACACTGAAGCTTTCTTT.

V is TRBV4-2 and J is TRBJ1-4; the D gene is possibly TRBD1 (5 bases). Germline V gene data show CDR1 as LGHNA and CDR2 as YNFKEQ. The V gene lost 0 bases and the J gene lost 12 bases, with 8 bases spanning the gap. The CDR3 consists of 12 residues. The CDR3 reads CASSQEGVQLFF. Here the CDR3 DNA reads TGTGCCAGCAGCCAAGAAGGGGTACAACTGTTTTTT.

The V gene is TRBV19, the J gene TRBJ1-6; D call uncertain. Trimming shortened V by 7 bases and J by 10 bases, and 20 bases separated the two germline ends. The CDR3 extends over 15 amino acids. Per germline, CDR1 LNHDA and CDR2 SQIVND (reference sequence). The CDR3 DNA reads TGTGCCAGTACGATCGGGAGGGAGATGGAATCACCCCTCCACTTT. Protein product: CASTIGREMESPLHF.

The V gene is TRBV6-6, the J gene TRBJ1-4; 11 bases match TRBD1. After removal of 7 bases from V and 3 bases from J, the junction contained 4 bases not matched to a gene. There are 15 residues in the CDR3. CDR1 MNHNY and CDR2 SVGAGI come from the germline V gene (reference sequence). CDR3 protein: CASTLDRGPNEKLFF. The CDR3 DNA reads TGTGCCAGCACCCTGGACAGGGGGCCTAATGAAAAACTGTTTTTT.

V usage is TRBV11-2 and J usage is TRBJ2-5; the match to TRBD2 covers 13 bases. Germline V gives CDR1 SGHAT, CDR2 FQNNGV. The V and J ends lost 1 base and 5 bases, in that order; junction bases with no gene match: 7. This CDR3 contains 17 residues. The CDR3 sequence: CASSLGTSGSLTETQYF. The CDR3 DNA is TGTGCCAGCAGCTTAGGGACTAGCGGGAGCTTAACGGAGACCCAGTACTTC. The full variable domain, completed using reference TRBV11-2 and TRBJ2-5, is EAGVAQSPRYKIIEKRQSVAFWCNPISGHATLYWYQQILGQGPKLLIQFQNNGVVDDSQLPKDRFSAERLKGVDSTLKIQPAKLEDSAVYLCASSLGTSGSLTETQYFGPGTRLLVL.

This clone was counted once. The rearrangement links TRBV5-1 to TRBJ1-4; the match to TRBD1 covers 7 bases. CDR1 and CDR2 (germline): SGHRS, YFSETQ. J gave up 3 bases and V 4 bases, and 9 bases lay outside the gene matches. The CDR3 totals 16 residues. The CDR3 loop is CASSLGNTGANEKLFF. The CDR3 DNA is TGCGCCAGCAGCCTGGGAAATACAGGGGCTAATGAAAAACTGTTTTTT.

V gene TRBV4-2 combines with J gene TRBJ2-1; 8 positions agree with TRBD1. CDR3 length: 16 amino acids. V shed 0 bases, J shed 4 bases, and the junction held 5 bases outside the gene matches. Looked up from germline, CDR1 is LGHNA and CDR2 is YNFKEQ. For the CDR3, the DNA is TGTGCCAGCAGCCAAGACCGCAGGGGGCAGTACAATGAGCAGTTCTTC. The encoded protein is CASSQDRRGQYNEQFF.

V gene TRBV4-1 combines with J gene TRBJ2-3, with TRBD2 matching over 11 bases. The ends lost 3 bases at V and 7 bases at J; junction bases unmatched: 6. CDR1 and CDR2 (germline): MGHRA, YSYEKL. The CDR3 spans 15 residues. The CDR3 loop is CASSHPRTSGYTQYF. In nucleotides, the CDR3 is TGCGCCAGCAGCCATCCGAGGACTAGCGGGTATACGCAGTATTTT.

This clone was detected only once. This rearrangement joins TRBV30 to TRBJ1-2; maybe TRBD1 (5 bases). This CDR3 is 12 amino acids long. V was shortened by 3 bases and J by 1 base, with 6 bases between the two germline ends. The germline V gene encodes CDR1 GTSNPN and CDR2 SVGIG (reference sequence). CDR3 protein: CAWRGLNYGYTF. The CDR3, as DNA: TGTGCCTGGAGGGGACTTAACTATGGCTACACCTTC.

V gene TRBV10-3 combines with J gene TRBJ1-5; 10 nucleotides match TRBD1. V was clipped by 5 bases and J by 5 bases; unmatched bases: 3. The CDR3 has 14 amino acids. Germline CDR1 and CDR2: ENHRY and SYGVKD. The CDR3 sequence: CAISSGTGDQPQHF. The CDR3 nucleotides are TGTGCCATCAGTTCCGGGACAGGGGATCAGCCCCAGCATTTT.

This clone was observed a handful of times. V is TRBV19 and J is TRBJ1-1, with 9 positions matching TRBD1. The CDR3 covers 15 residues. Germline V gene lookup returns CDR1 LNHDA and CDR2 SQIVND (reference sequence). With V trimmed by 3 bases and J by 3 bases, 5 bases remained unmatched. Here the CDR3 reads CASSIQWTGDTEAFF. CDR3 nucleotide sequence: TGTGCCAGTAGTATTCAGTGGACAGGGGACACTGAAGCTTTCTTT.

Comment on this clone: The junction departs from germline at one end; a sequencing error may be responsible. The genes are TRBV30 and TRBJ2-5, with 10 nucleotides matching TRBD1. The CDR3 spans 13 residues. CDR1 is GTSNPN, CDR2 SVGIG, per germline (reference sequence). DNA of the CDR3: TGTGCCGGGAGGGGACAGGGGATTGAGACCCAGTACTTC. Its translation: CAGRGQGIETQYF.

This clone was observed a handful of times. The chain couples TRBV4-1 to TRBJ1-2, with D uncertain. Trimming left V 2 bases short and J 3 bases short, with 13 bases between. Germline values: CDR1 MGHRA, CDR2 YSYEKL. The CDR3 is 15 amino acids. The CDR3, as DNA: TGCGCCAGCAGCCAACTTGACACCGGATACTATGGCTACACCTTC. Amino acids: CASSQLDTGYYGYTF.

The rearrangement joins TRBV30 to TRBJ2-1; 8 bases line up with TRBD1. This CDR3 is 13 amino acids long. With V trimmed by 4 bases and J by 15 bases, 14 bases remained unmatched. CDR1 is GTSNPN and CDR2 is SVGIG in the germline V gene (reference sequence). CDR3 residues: CAWTPFRTGFWFF. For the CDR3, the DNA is TGTGCCTGGACTCCTTTTCGGACAGGGTTTTGGTTCTTC.

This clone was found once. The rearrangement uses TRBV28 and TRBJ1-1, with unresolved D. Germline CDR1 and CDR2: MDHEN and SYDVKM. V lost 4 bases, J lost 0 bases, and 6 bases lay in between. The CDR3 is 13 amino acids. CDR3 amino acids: CASSSTVNTEAFF. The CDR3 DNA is TGTGCCAGCAGTTCCACAGTGAACACTGAAGCTTTCTTT.

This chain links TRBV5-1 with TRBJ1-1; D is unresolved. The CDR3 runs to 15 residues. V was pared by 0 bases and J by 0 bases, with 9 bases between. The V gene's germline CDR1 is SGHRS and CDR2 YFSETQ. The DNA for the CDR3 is TGCGCCAGCAGCTTGGCGGCGGGTATGAACACTGAAGCTTTCTTT. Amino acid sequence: CASSLAAGMNTEAFF.

Here the CDR3 reads CASSQPPVTDTQYF. CDR3 coding DNA: TGTGCCAGCAGTCAACCACCGGTCACAGATACGCAGTATTTT. The chain is built from TRBV6-2 or TRBV6-3 and TRBJ2-3; D is unresolved. The CDR3 runs to 14 residues. CDR1 MNHEY and CDR2 SVGEGT come from the germline V gene. V shed 5 bases and J shed 2 bases, with 11 bases lying between them.